This TCR beta chain was retrieved from a study of cytomegalovirus exposure and HLA in healthy donors (dated by TCRdb to 2016 to 2017). At the level of the whole study: In an earlier analysis of 450 to 750 of the donors, 250 to 350 Gb of sequence data and about 110 million unique TCR beta sequences from about 179 million T cells were reported. An early release covering roughly 640 HLA-typed donors comprised about 310 gigabases of sequencing data and around 80 million unique TCR sequences. Of the approximately 400 genotyped donors, approximately 81% were placed in the genetic ancestry cluster associated with self-reported Caucasian donors. The study aimed to test whether cataloging public T cell receptors could reveal signatures of past pathogen exposure. The T cell repertoires of under 750 subjects were profiled by immunosequencing and related to cytomegalovirus serostatus. Along with the roughly 700-subject first cohort, a separate validation cohort of some 130 different subjects was used. To predict cytomegalovirus infection status, the study combined high-throughput TCR immunosequencing, statistical association of individual TCRs with disease status, and machine learning. In a later analysis, previously published TCR beta repertoires from fewer than 750 donors were re-analyzed and high-resolution HLA genotyping was added so that TCR occurrence patterns could be studied. Rather than using new phenotypic data, the later analysis identified candidate immune exposures from TCR beta sequences and from how often those sequences occurred across donors. In an earlier analysis of roughly 580 of the donors, high-throughput TCR beta sequencing was used to judge whether each TCR beta V gene segment behaved as functional or pseudogenic. Alongside the repertoire data, information on donor age, sex, ethnicity and CMV serostatus was compiled. A later genetic analysis used genome-wide SNP genotypes for about 65% of the roughly 670 donors, treating that subset as a discovery cohort. Every discovery cohort repertoire had been produced on one sequencing platform. Class I and class II HLA loci were covered by the typing at four-digit resolution. Typing coverage differed by locus: A, B, C, DRB1 and DQB1 were typed in about 620-630 donors, DQA1 in about 510, DPA1 in 600 to 610, and DPB1 in just under 480. Roughly five DR-DQ haplotypes were handled as single units for association and clustering, since linkage in the cohort was strong. Across 398 genotyped donors of the cohort, an average of approximately 200,000 unique TCR beta nucleotide sequences per donor were sequenced, and 15% to 20% of those sequences were non-productive. Results and caveats for the whole study, not just this receptor: Roughly uniform sequencing depth across donors was assumed in presence/absence analyses, although this assumption may not hold. Strong co-occurrence of HLA alleles, especially DR and DQ, made assigning TCR associations to individual alleles difficult. Most TCR sequences were observed very rarely across donors, whereas some public TCRs were present in many individuals. An association between a missense DCLRE1C variant and V-gene and J-gene trimming of TCR beta chains was found in a later genetic analysis and replicated in an independent cohort. Compared with the roughly 720-donor mean, donors in an Asian-associated ancestry cluster had fewer N-insertions in productive TCRs, according to a later genetic analysis. The authors suggested that the approach could potentially be generalized to other disease states and immunological phenotypes. In a later analysis, HLA-associated TCR beta chains were found to be more clonally expanded and to have lower generation probabilities than equally common non-associated chains. A few of the identified cytomegalovirus-associated TCR beta chains were confirmed in vitro to be specific for cytomegalovirus antigens. A group of highly shared sequence variants was considered likely to be a technical artifact of the sequencing pipeline. CMV serostatus was the only immune exposure information available for the cohort. Broadly in line with IMGT annotations, most TCR beta V segments showed up in productive rearrangements about 87% or about 30% of the time in an earlier analysis of 450 to 600 of the donors. Because HLA typing was unavailable for some donors at each locus, only the typed subset was used in association tests. According to a later analysis, TCR association rates differed among HLA loci, with DRB1 alleles showing the most associated TCRs and HLA-C alleles showing the fewest. A later analysis associated about 16,000 TCR beta sequences with specific HLA alleles at a false discovery rate of 0.05. The classifier was reported to diagnose cytomegalovirus status with high specificity and sensitivity in both the original cohort and the validation cohort. Because counts were too low, fewer than 20 rarely observed V segments, including chromosome 9 orphons, were excluded from the earlier analysis of roughly 580 of the donors. The study listed over 150 TCR beta chains as associated with cytomegalovirus. Correlated functional status among segregating V segments might be attributable to linkage disequilibrium, but an unknown experimental factor could not be ruled out. According to a later analysis, parvovirus B19, influenza, CMV and Epstein-Barr virus appeared linked to several top co-occurrence clusters. In a later analysis, most CMV-associated TCR beta chains were found to appear HLA-restricted, with HLA associations seemingly driven largely by CMV exposure. A further reported finding was that TCR beta sequences accurately predicted the HLA-A and HLA-B alleles for most subjects in the first cohort. In this cohort, only TCR beta chains were sequenced, and detectable features were limited by the absence of alpha or paired-chain data. The 87-base-pair reads could not distinguish some IMGT-functional V segments, including TRBV6-2 and TRBV6-3, so those segments were excluded.

About this clone: Its antigen remains unidentified. Base qualities were left out, and no much larger clone turns up one base away.

Library preparation employed the immunoSEQ multiplex PCR assay. The multiplex PCR relied on a mix of 60 forward primers for TCR Vbeta segments and 13 reverse primers for TCR Jbeta segments. Amplification of the CDR3 region of rearranged TCR beta genes was performed with a multiplex PCR assay on genomic DNA. On the Illumina HiSeq System, the amplified TCR beta libraries were sequenced as 87-base-pair reads. Per the authors' processing: In a later analysis, roughly 80 million unique TCR beta chains were counted across the roughly 670 repertoires, and roughly 11 million of these chains were shared by at least two donors. To remove PCR and sequencing errors, raw reads were error-corrected and collapsed into unique sequences using a nearest-neighbor algorithm that merged closely related sequences. CDR3 sequences were aligned to IMGT reference sequences to assign V, D and J gene segments. For a sequence to be retained, at least a six-nucleotide match to both a V gene segment and a J gene segment was required. A rearrangement counted as productive if the CDR3 had no stop codons and remained in frame with V and J, and every other rearrangement counted as non-productive. Following IMGT convention, CDR3 was defined as the stretch from the second conserved V-encoded cysteine up to the conserved J-encoded phenylalanine. In an earlier analysis of 550 to 650 of the donors, sequences lacking an unambiguous match to a single V gene segment were excluded. An earlier analysis of several hundred of the donors called V segments functional above 56.7% productive rearrangements and segregating when the between-donor standard deviation exceeded 5%. A statistical classification framework was developed to diagnose cytomegalovirus status using the catalog of TCR beta chain sequences. In a later analysis, V and J genes were assigned by comparing TCR nucleotide sequences against IMGT/GENE-DB human TR gene sequences. Using the TCRdist pipeline, a later analysis assigned CDR3 sequences along with most-parsimonious VDJ recombination scenarios. In a later analysis, every TCR beta chain was defined by the combination of its CDR3 amino acid sequence and its V-gene family, and reads without a unique V-gene family were dropped. A later analysis removed 592 highly shared, low-generation-probability nucleotide sequences to deal with suspected cross-contamination and a sequencing artifact. In a later analysis, a clonal expansion index was calculated for each public chain from normalized within-repertoire ranks of inferred template counts. In a later analysis, generation probabilities were computed with a VDJ recombination model fitted to out-of-frame rearrangements, and the resulting probabilities were checked against IGoR. In a later analysis, TCR-TCR, TCR-HLA and TCR-CMV co-occurrence was scored with hypergeometric tests, and a repertoire-size bias correction was applied to TCR pairs. False discovery rates were estimated in a later analysis by permuting HLA or CMV assignments 20 times. A later analysis grouped co-occurring TCRs with DBSCAN, adding TCRdist sequence similarity when clustering within HLA-allele-positive subsets. Repertoires with fewer than 30,000 or more than 120,000 public chains, plus five repertoires with anomalous nucleotide sharing, were excluded from co-occurrence clustering. In its TCRdb copy, this immuneACCESS table keeps in-frame sequences only and misses some clones. Where compared with another copy, unresolved V genes explain less than half of these, and the others have no known cause. V and J calls and clone size are given by that table; D and trimming were obtained from the DNA. The sample includes about 120,000 clones, with over 65% observed a single time. Around 3.3% of the sample is in the top ten clones.

The CDR3 runs 15 amino acids, cysteine and phenylalanine included. Kept here is only the CDR3 DNA, which spans 45 bases and is read in frame from base 1. The germline V gene sets CDR1 to SGHRS and CDR2 to YFSETQ. The V and J ends are trimmed by 4 bases and 4 bases, leaving 14 bases between them. The cohort consisted of some 730 healthy bone marrow donors. At the time of sampling, all cohort members were nominally healthy, though unrecorded immune exposures were likely present. The donor tested CMV seropositive and was one of the 289 seropositive cohort members. Each donor provided a peripheral blood sample, and peripheral blood mononuclear cells were used for TCR beta sequencing. Genomic DNA extraction from the blood cell samples was performed with the Qiagen DNeasy Blood Extraction Kit.

The V and J genes are TRBV5-1 and TRBJ2-2; 6 matching bases give a weak D call of TRBD1. This sequence was found in a woman in her twenties or thirties in good health and CMV-seropositive. The sequenced sample consisted of PBMCs. At the DNA level, the sequence is TGCGCCAGCAGCGATACAGGGAATCCCACCGGGGAGCTGTTTTTT. Translated, it gives CASSDTGNPTGELFF.